This TCR beta chain was obtained from a study of T cell responses to AZD1222 COVID-19 vaccine. The study, taken as a whole, reports: Recipients of AZD1222 seropositive at baseline numbered only 5 to 7. Spike regions recognized by vaccine-associated CD4 TCRs spanned the protein, led by 160-218 and 743-854. A mostly white British donor set with more females was recruited, and clonal diversity was possibly underestimated. Repertoires were sampled only after the peak T cell response.

Clones were sequenced by immunoSEQ multiplex PCR, and TCRdb holds only the in-frame ones, with some missing. The table lists roughly 110,000 clones, under 95% of them singletons. With respect to this clone: No antigen is known for it.

The sample was peripheral blood, taken 28 days after the second AZD1222 dose. The sequence was obtained from an adult who received the AZD1222 COVID-19 vaccine.

CDR3 in DNA: TGTGCCAGCAGTGAAGCGCTTCGGGTTGAAGCTTTCTTT. This sequence encodes CASSEALRVEAFF. V is TRBV2 and J is TRBJ1-1; D call uncertain. CDR1 is SNHLY, CDR2 FYNNEI, per germline. The CDR3 contains 13 residues. Trimming stripped 0 bases from V and 7 bases from J, with 9 bases between.